This entry concerns a single T cell receptor (beta chain). Antigen: not known. The trim removed 2 bases at V and 5 bases at J, leaving 5 bases unmatched. Germline CDR1 is MNHNY and CDR2 is SVGAGI (reference sequence). The CDR3 runs to 15 residues. These data originate in a study of T cell repertoires in cytomegalovirus infection. At the level of the study: Peptides in the study included HLA-C-restricted and HLA-B-restricted CMV epitopes. Both a matching HLA type and CMV infection were indicated by public TCR beta signatures.

Via MiXCR, TCRdb re-called the reads, giving one row per CDR3 protein. This table holds about 280,000 distinct CDR3 sequences, under 25% found once. Overall study results and limits: There were carriers of CMV plus the relevant HLA, and cumulative public TCR beta family frequency identified them.

The chain couples TRBV6-6 to TRBJ2-7, with 11 bases matching TRBD2. The starting material was cultured PBMCs, obtained from culture after CMV antigen stimulation. This TCR came from a human donor in good health (CMV status not recorded). Some clones in this sample may be carry-over from other donors' samples. The CDR3 reads CASSYRTSGRNEQYF. The CDR3 nucleotides read TGTGCCAGCAGTTACCGCACTAGCGGGAGAAACGAGCAGTACTTC.